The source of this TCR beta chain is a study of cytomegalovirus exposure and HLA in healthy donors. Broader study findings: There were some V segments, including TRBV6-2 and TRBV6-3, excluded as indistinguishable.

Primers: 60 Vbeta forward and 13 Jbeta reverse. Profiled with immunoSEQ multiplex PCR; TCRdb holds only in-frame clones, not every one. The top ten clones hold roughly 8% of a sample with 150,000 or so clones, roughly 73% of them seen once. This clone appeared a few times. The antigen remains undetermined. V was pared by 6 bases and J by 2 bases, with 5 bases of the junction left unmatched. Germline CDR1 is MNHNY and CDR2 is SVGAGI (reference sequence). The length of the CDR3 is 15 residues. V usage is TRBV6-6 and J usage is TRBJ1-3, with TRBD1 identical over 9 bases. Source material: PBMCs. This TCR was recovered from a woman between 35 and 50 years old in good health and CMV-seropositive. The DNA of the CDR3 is TGTGCCAGCAGATCACAGGGGGCTCCTGGAAACACCATATATTTT. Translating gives CASRSQGAPGNTIYF.